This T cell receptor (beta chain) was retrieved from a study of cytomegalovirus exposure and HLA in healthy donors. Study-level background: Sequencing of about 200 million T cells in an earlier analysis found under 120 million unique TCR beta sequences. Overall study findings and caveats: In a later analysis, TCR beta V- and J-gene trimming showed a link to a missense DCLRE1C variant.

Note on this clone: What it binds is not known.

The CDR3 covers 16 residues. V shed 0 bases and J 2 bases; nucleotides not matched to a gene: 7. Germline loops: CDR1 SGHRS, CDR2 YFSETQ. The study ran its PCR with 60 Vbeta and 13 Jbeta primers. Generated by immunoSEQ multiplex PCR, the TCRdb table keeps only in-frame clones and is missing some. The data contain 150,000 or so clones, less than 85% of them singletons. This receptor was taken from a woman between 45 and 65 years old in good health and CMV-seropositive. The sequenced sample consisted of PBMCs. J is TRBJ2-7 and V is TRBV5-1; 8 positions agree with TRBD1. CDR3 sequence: CASSLGGQGGAYEQYF. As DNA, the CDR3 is TGCGCCAGCAGCTTGGGCGGACAGGGTGGAGCCTACGAGCAGTACTTC.